One TCR beta chain is described in this entry. It lacks a known antigen. Base qualities were left out, and no much larger clone turns up one base away. The CDR3 runs 14 amino acids, cysteine and phenylalanine included. CDR3 DNA only is kept here, 42 bases in frame from base 1. V is reduced by 2 bases and J by 17 bases, leaving a spacing of 19 bases between them. From a lookup of the germline V gene, CDR1 and CDR2 are KGHSH and LQKENI. Profiling of TCR beta VDJ combinations and CDR3 sequences used genomic DNA as the template. An Illumina HiSeq 2000 was the platform used for TCR repertoire sequencing. Turning to the authors' computational methods: TRBV/TRBJ rearrangement plots, CDR3 size and DJ length profiles, and Simpson's diversity index were used to assess repertoires. The most abundant DNA sequence in the deep sequencing data was taken as the immunodominant clone. CDR3 amino acid sequences were screened for sharing across subjects and compared with published repertoires and the VDJdb database. The public reads were run again by TCRdb, first through fastp at Q25 and then through MiXCR, and only productive beta chains were kept. Each entry merges the rows of one CDR3 protein and shows their most common DNA and genes. TCRdb's processing, not the authors' own work, is the source of the V and J calls. Recorded for this sample are 150,000 to 200,000 distinct CDR3 sequences; under 55% of them occurred a single time. Together, the top ten hold 0.85% to 1.2% of the sample.

This entry is derived from a study of CD8+CD57+ T cells in acquired aplastic anemia (dated by TCRdb to 2016 to 2019). At the level of the whole study: A mean of about 3.2 ug of DNA, ranging from roughly 0.19 to 27.4 ug, was extracted from sorted CD4+ and CD8+ cells. A CD8+CD57+ expansion meant a frequency higher than the mean frequency seen in healthy subjects. Results the study describes overall, beyond this receptor: CD8+ Simpson's diversity did not differ significantly between patients and healthy controls (P=0.060). Nearly 30 CD8+ CDR3 sequences were found in both patients and controls but appeared to be highly expressed in patients and within the immunodominant clones of the patients.

Patients chosen for sequencing had shown expansion of CD8+CD57+ cells by flow cytometry. All patients had severe acquired aplastic anemia diagnosed by International Study of Aplastic Anemia and Agranulocytosis and Camitta criteria. At the time blood was sampled, none of the patients had received any therapy. The study deep-sequenced TCR repertoires of sorted CD4+ and CD8+ blood T cells from severe aplastic anemia patients and healthy subjects. In the USA, patient enrollment took place under clinicaltrials.gov protocols 00001620, 01623167, 00001397, 00071045, 00081523 and 00961064. Ficoll-Paque density gradient centrifugation was used to isolate peripheral blood mononuclear cells. Before DNA extraction, CD4+ and CD8+ T cells were sorted with FACS or magnetic beads.

The origin of this receptor is a human donor with aplastic anemia. The specimen sequenced was sorted CD4+, CD8+, or CD8+CD57+ T cells (not recorded which) from PBMCs. This chain joins TRBV18 to TRBJ1-6; tentative D gene TRBD1, with 6 bases matching. In nucleotides, the sequence is TGTGCCAGCTCACCAAAATCAGGGGAGGGGTTGATCCACTTT. It codes for CASSPKSGEGLIHF.